One and the same sample provided the 14 T cell receptor beta chains below, sequenced in a study of PD-1 blockade in classical Hodgkin lymphoma. Brentuximab vedotin exposure varied among the patients, all of whom had relapsed after autologous stem cell transplantation. TCRdb keeps only in-frame clones here, not all; method: immunoSEQ multiplex PCR. The table has about 97,000 clones, 85% to 90% seen once. The material was peripheral blood mononuclear cells (PBMCs), obtained before the second cycle of nivolumab. These TCRs come from a human donor with classical Hodgkin lymphoma.

The chain recombines TRBV7-2 with TRBJ1-6, with D perhaps TRBD1 (6 bases). Trimming removed 6 bases from V and 8 bases from J, with 14 bases in between. The CDR3 is 14 residues long. Germline assignment: CDR1 SGHTA and CDR2 FQGNSA. For the CDR3, the DNA is TGTGCCAGCAGGAGTGGGGGGGGCCATTCACCCCTCCACTTT. Translating it yields CASRSGGGHSPLHF.

This sequence joins TRBV19 and TRBJ2-3; no reliable D call. V was shortened by 3 bases and J by 2 bases, with 9 bases between the two germline ends. The CDR3 runs to 14 residues. Germline lookup yields CDR1 LNHDA and CDR2 SQIVND (reference sequence). The CDR3 here is CASSIPYTTDTQYF. The CDR3, as DNA: TGTGCCAGTAGTATCCCATACACCACAGATACGCAGTATTTT.

In its sample, this clone was seen once. This sequence joins TRBV7-2 and TRBJ1-1, with D unclear. The CDR3 length is 11 residues. The V gene lost 0 bases and the J gene lost 8 bases, with 4 bases spanning the gap. Looked up from germline, CDR1 is SGHTA and CDR2 is FQGNSA. The CDR3 nucleotides read TGTGCCAGCAGCTTAGCTACGGAAGCTTTCTTT. Amino acid sequence: CASSLATEAFF.

This chain connects TRBV6-5 to TRBJ2-2; D remains ambiguous. Trimming took off 2 bases at V and 7 bases at J, with 8 bases between the two ends. The CDR3 runs 13 residues. Germline values: CDR1 MNHEY, CDR2 SVGAGI. CDR3 in amino acids: CASSYLGDGELFF. The DNA of the CDR3 is TGTGCCAGCAGTTACCTCGGAGACGGGGAGCTGTTTTTT.

On this clone: One end of the junction varies from germline; a read error may be responsible. The rearrangement uses TRBV4-1 and TRBJ1-6; no firm D call. The CDR3 consists of 17 residues. The V gene's germline CDR1 is MGHRA and CDR2 YSYEKL. CDR3 residues: CASRQEAGSSYNSPLHF. In nucleotides, the CDR3 is TGCGCCAGCAGGCAAGAGGCCGGCAGCTCCTATAATTCACCCCTCCACTTT.

About this clone itself: The sample carries other DNA sequences with the same CDR3. The chain couples TRBV27 to TRBJ1-2, with D possibly TRBD1 on 6 matching bases. Trimming left V 2 bases short and J 4 bases short, with 14 bases between. The CDR3 spans 15 residues. CDR1 MNHEY and CDR2 SMNVEV come from the germline V gene (reference sequence). The CDR3 here is CASSLGGPGSYGYTF. The DNA for the CDR3 is TGTGCCAGCAGTTTAGGGGGGCCCGGTAGCTATGGCTACACCTTC.

The chain has TRBV7-2 and TRBJ2-7; 14 bases fit TRBD2. The CDR3 extends over 17 amino acids. Trimming cost V 4 bases and J 3 bases; bases outside gene matches: 8. CDR1 is SGHTA and CDR2 is FQGNSA in the germline V gene. Here the CDR3 reads CASSWTSGGTPRYEQYF. DNA of the CDR3: TGTGCCAGCAGCTGGACTAGCGGGGGGACGCCCCGCTACGAGCAGTACTTC.

The V gene is TRBV6-5, the J gene TRBJ1-2, with 8 bases that match TRBD1. Germline CDR1 is MNHEY and CDR2 is SVGAGI. J was trimmed by 6 bases and V by 6 bases; bases with no gene match: 9. The CDR3 sequence is 14 residues long. CDR3 bases: TGTGCCAGCAGGGAGACAGGGGTTAAGAATGGCTACACCTTC. This translates into CASRETGVKNGYTF.

This sequence joins TRBV7-2 and TRBJ2-7; 7 bases match TRBD2. CDR1 SGHTA and CDR2 FQGNSA come from the germline V gene. After removal of 5 bases from V and 0 bases from J, the junction contained 7 bases not matched to a gene. This CDR3 contains 15 residues. The DNA for the CDR3 is TGTGCCAGCAGCCGGAGTAGCGGGTCCTCCTACGAGCAGTACTTC. It specifies CASSRSSGSSYEQYF.

The chain has TRBV7-2 and TRBJ2-3; a possible D gene is TRBD2 (6 bases). Germline CDR1 is SGHTA and CDR2 is FQGNSA. CDR3 length equals 15 residues. V lost 5 bases, J lost 1 base, and 13 bases lay in between. The CDR3 loop is CASSRYQRGTDTQYF. The DNA for the CDR3 is TGTGCCAGCAGCCGCTACCAGCGGGGCACAGATACGCAGTATTTT.

The chain employs TRBV19 and TRBJ1-5; D is undetermined. There are 15 residues in the CDR3. Trimming removed 5 bases at V and 0 bases at J, with 11 bases between. CDR1 LNHDA and CDR2 SQIVND come from the germline V gene (reference sequence). In nucleotides, the CDR3 is TGTGCCAGTAGTTTTAGCCCAAGTAGCAATCAGCCCCAGCATTTT. Residues: CASSFSPSSNQPQHF.

This clone was found once. The chain has TRBV4-2 and TRBJ2-7, with 7 bases matching TRBD2. CDR1 is LGHNA and CDR2 is YNFKEQ in the germline V gene. After removal of 4 bases from V and 2 bases from J, the junction contained 8 bases not matched to a gene. The CDR3 is made up of 15 amino acids. The CDR3 DNA follows: TGTGCCAGCAGCCTCGACCAGCGGGGTCCCTACGAGCAGTACTTC. Protein product: CASSLDQRGPYEQYF.

V gene TRBV28 combines with J gene TRBJ1-5, with D possibly TRBD1 on 5 matching bases. Trimming took 2 bases from V and 4 from J, leaving 9 bases between them. The CDR3 sequence is 14 residues long. From germline, CDR1 is MDHEN and CDR2 SYDVKM. The CDR3 sequence is CASSLVQDNQPQHF. The CDR3 DNA is TGTGCCAGCAGTTTAGTACAGGATAATCAGCCCCAGCATTTT.

This chain uses TRBV7-9 with TRBJ2-2, with D maybe TRBD2 (6 bases). This CDR3 is built from 14 residues. Germline CDR1 reads SEHNR; CDR2 reads FQNEAQ (reference sequence). V lost 5 bases and J 4 bases, leaving 11 bases between the germline ends. The CDR3 reads CASSTGLLTGELFF. The DNA of the CDR3 is TGTGCCAGCAGCACCGGACTACTCACCGGGGAGCTGTTTTTT.